This record looks at one TCR beta chain sequence and its context. This clone was seen just once. The antigen this receptor binds is unknown. It has no much larger one-base neighbor in the sample; base qualities were not kept. Whole blood was collected in K2EDTA tubes by collaborating institutions according to the institutions' own protocols. For TCRbeta analysis, collaborator samples were shipped as frozen whole blood, as isolated PBMCs, or as DNA extracted from either sample type. The source of the sample is a study of blood T cell repertoires in COVID-19 (dated by TCRdb to the early 2020s). In terms of the full investigation: Samples covering the acute and convalescent phases of COVID-19 were provided by collaborators in the United States, Italy and Spain. The prospective study material was composed of cDNA or gDNA derived from T cells, B-cell-depleted T cells, or PBMCs. The repertoires were released in a freely available public database meant as a resource for research on the immune response to SARS-CoV-2. The sample metadata nearly always contained a de-identified subject ID, COVID-19 status, age in years and sex. Where available, HLA class I and class II types were obtained from metadata supplied by the sample provider rather than from assay-based typing. Deeply sampled blood TCRbeta repertoires from subjects exposed to, actively infected with, or recovered from COVID-19 were included in the dataset. The samples were drawn from the first 160 participants of the ongoing ImmuneRACE study and from some 1,300 subjects provided by 6 global collaborators.

Its CDR3 holds 15 amino acids, cysteine through phenylalanine. The CDR3 DNA has 45 bases and is translated from base 1. V is pared back by 5 bases and J by 3 bases, with 16 bases lying between the germline termini. The germline V gene supplies CDR1 SGHRS and CDR2 YFSETQ. TCRbeta CDR3 regions were amplified from genomic DNA using the immunoSEQ Assay, a bias-controlled multiplex PCR. As for the authors' bioinformatics: Nucleated cell counts per sample were estimated from amplification of reference gene primers within the assay. To quantify the absolute abundance of each unique TCRbeta CDR3 rearrangement, sequence reads were collapsed and filtered. For each sample, productive Simpson clonality was calculated as the square root of Simpson's diversity index across productive rearrangements. The table comes from immuneACCESS by way of TCRdb, which keeps in-frame sequences with V and J called. Part of the clones is missing from these tables; in studies checked, under half for an unresolved V gene and the rest for unknown reasons. The DNA gave D and trimming, while V, J and clone size come from that table. This sample lists 150,000 to 200,000 clones; about nine tenths were detected once. 3.5% to 4% of the sample goes to the ten largest clones.

What the work shows at the level of the full study, not this receptor alone: Clinical and demographic metadata were provided uncurated, with the amount varying by source and participant.

This sequence was found in a woman between 65 and 79 years old with acute or convalescent COVID-19. Sequencing was performed on peripheral blood. The chain uses TRBV5-1 and TRBJ2-3; TRBD1 might be the D gene, on 6 matching bases. The DNA sequence reads TGCGCCAGCAGAACCACGGTGACAGGTACAGATACGCAGTATTTT. Translation gives CASRTTVTGTDTQYF. This CDR3, with the reference TRBV5-1 and TRBJ2-3 proteins standing in past its ends, gives the full variable domain KAGVTQTPRYLIKTRGQQVTLSCSPISGHRSVSWYQQTPGQGLQFLFEYFSETQRNKGNFPGRFSGRQFSNSRSEMNVSTLELGDSALYLCASRTTVTGTDTQYFGPGTRLTVL.